The text below deals with one T cell receptor (beta chain). It has no known antigen specificity. No much larger clone is present one base from it, and per-base qualities are unavailable. This sample is drawn from a study of Ad26.COV2.S vaccination and SARS-CoV-2 variants (dated by TCRdb to the early 2020s). Regarding the research as a whole: Vaccine-arm donors were drawn from COV1001, a multicentre, randomized, double-blind, placebo-controlled phase I-IIa trial of Ad26.COV2.S in healthy adults. Dosing of Ad26.COV2.S was intramuscular, at either 5x10^10 or 1x10^11 viral particles, delivered as one shot or as two shots spaced 56 days apart. The specificity and breadth of SARS-CoV-2-reactive T cell receptors after Ad26.COV2.S vaccination were assessed by TCRbeta repertoire sequencing. A total of approximately 30 samples were included in the TCR-sequenced set, comprising 19 Ad26.COV2.S vaccine recipients, 5 placebo recipients and 8 SARS-CoV-2 convalescent individuals. Trial participants were randomized into five groups of five, in which low-dose or high-dose Ad26.COV2.S was given once or twice, or placebo was given on both occasions. Investigators did not know the trial group allocation while performing experiments and assessing outcomes.

V is cut by 7 bases and J by 0 bases, and the space between the germline ends is 7 bases. The CDR3 starts with the cysteine, ends with the phenylalanine, and has 14 residues. Just CDR3 DNA is preserved here, 42 bases in frame from base 1. The germline V gene (reference sequence) yields MNHEY for CDR1 and SMNVEV for CDR2. The immunoSEQ Assay was used to sequence TCRbeta CDR3 regions. After extraction, genomic DNA underwent amplification by bias-controlled multiplex PCR, followed by high-throughput sequencing. The original methods were these. To quantify the absolute abundance of every unique TCRbeta CDR3 region, sequences were collapsed and filtered. T cell fraction was estimated by normalizing TCRbeta template counts to usable DNA, with usable DNA measured through amplification of reference genes found in all nucleated cells. Repertoire TCRs were annotated as SARS-CoV-2-specific when V gene, CDR3 amino acid sequence and J gene were exactly matched to a known reactive TCR set. MIRA supplied the reference SARS-CoV-2 TCR set, which was filtered for enrichment in COVID-19-positive ImmuneCODE repertoires so that public or cross-reactive TCRs were removed. Drawing on the MIRA antigens, annotated TCRs were analysed further at the level of specific ORF or position within ORF. Breadth was defined as annotated unique rearrangements over total unique productive rearrangements; depth was the summed frequency of those rearrangements. Group comparisons of TCR breadth used two-sided Wilcoxon rank-sum tests. Entries here come from immuneACCESS through TCRdb and include only in-frame sequences with V and J called. Some clones fail to appear in such tables; in the studies checked, an unresolved V gene covers under half of the shortfall, and the cause of the remainder is unknown. Clone size and V and J calls were adopted from that table, with D and trimming inferred from the DNA. Here the sample has some 640,000 clones; roughly 90% occur a single time. The ten largest clonotypes hold nearly 1.5% of the sample.

The paper's findings and limits, for the study overall: After vaccination, spike-specific CD8+ and CD4+ T cell responses were reported to show substantial breadth. Higher spike-specific TCR breadth was observed in Ad26.COV2.S recipients than in placebo recipients (P = 0.0014). Vaccine and placebo recipients had similar non-spike TCR breadth, a finding consistent with the vaccine containing only spike. Comparing responses between vaccine doses or regimens was not something the study was powered to do. The authors noted that the TCR breadth and depth analyses may have underestimated total T cell responses.

This sample's treatment or condition label indicates: around 19 received Ad26.COV2.S at low or high dose, single or two shots; about 5 received placebo; per-sample allocation not given. For vaccine and placebo recipients, the sequenced repertoires came from samples collected on day 63 after the first injection. Cohort 1b enrolled some 25 adults aged 18-55 years at a single site in Boston, USA, between 29 July and 7 August 2020. Ad26.COV2.S was a replication-incompetent adenovirus type 26 vector that expressed a prefusion-stabilized SARS-CoV-2 spike protein derived from the original Wuhan strain. The receptor chain draws on TRBV27 and TRBJ1-6, with the D gene not confidently named. The receptor was derived from a person between 18 and 60 years old who received the Ad26.COV2.S COVID-19 vaccine or a placebo. Specimen: peripheral blood, collected in a trial of Ad26.COV2.S vaccine versus placebo. The CDR3 here reads CASKSASYNSPLHF. The nucleotides read TGTGCCAGCAAATCAGCCTCCTATAATTCACCCCTCCACTTT.